The 29 T cell receptor beta chains listed next were all sequenced from one sample in a study of T cell responses to AZD1222 COVID-19 vaccine. Some clones are missing from TCRdb's copy, which holds only in-frame ones; the method was immunoSEQ multiplex PCR. This sample yields over 60,000 clones, of which about four fifths are seen a single time; roughly an eighth belongs to the top ten. This material consisted of peripheral blood, taken 28 days after the second AZD1222 dose. The receptors come from an adult who received the AZD1222 COVID-19 vaccine.

The chain is built from TRBV7-6 and TRBJ1-6, with a possible D match to TRBD1 (6 bases). V lost 1 base and J lost 8, with 12 bases in between. This CDR3 comprises 15 residues. Germline V gene data show CDR1 as SGHVS and CDR2 as FNYEAQ. CDR3 coding DNA: TGTGCCAGCAGCTTAGAGGTGGACAGCGATTCACCCCTCCACTTT. It encodes CASSLEVDSDSPLHF.

V gene TRBV6-1 combines with J gene TRBJ1-5; no reliable D call. CDR1 MNHNS and CDR2 SASEGT come from the germline V gene. Trimming cost V 3 bases and J 6 bases, with 9 bases left between them. This CDR3 has 13 amino acids. This chain's CDR3 is CASSDKRGQPQHF. CDR3 sequence (DNA): TGTGCCAGCAGTGATAAGCGGGGTCAGCCCCAGCATTTT.

This chain links TRBV5-1 with TRBJ2-3, with a tentative D call TRBD1 (6 bases). Germline CDR1 and CDR2: SGHRS and YFSETQ. This CDR3 contains 14 residues. V gave up 4 bases and J gave up 5 bases, with 14 bases separating them. Here the CDR3 reads CASSLGNREDTQYF. The CDR3 DNA is TGCGCCAGCAGCCTCGGGAACAGGGAAGATACGCAGTATTTT.

V and J are TRBV19 and TRBJ1-6; TRBD1 might be the D (5 bases). Trimming pared 7 bases from V and 7 bases from J, leaving 11 bases between. Germline-derived CDR1 and CDR2 are LNHDA and SQIVND (reference sequence). This CDR3 has 13 residues. CDR3 bases: TGTGCCAGTAAGGGCAGGGTGAATTCACCCCTCCACTTT. This codes for CASKGRVNSPLHF.

The rearrangement joins TRBV5-8 to TRBJ1-2; 7 nucleotides line up with TRBD1. V shed 4 bases, J shed 3 bases, and the junction held 3 bases outside the gene matches. The germline V gene has CDR1 SGHTS and CDR2 YDEGEE. The CDR3 length is 13 residues. CDR3 protein: CASSPDRDYGYTF. DNA of the CDR3: TGTGCCAGCAGCCCCGACAGGGACTATGGCTACACCTTC.

The chain uses TRBV5-1 and TRBJ2-3; D is undetermined. Looked up from germline, CDR1 is SGHRS and CDR2 is YFSETQ. Trimming took off 4 bases at V and 0 bases at J, with 9 bases between the two ends. The CDR3 is made up of 14 amino acids. CDR3 bases: TGCGCCAGCAGCCTGGACCCGAGCACAGATACGCAGTATTTT. This gives the protein CASSLDPSTDTQYF.

The genes are TRBV27 and TRBJ1-5, with 10 bases lining up with TRBD1. Looked up from germline, CDR1 is MNHEY and CDR2 is SMNVEV (reference sequence). There are 18 residues in the CDR3. The V gene end was trimmed by 5 bases and the J gene end by 2 bases; junction bases not matched to a gene: 12. In DNA, the CDR3 is TGTGCCAGCAGTCGCCGGGACAGGGGACTTTATGGCAATCAGCCCCAGCATTTT. Translated: CASSRRDRGLYGNQPQHF.

V is TRBV3-1 (or the pseudogene TRBV3-2) and J is TRBJ2-7, with 9 bases identical to TRBD2. Per the germline V gene, CDR1 is LGHDT and CDR2 is YNNKEL (reference sequence). CDR3 length: 15 residues. With V trimmed by 0 bases and J by 4 bases, 4 bases remained unmatched. Here the CDR3 DNA reads TGTGCCAGCAGCCAAGACAGGACTAGCGCTTACGAGCAGTACTTC. Translation gives CASSQDRTSAYEQYF.

The chain recombines TRBV6-2 or TRBV6-3 with TRBJ1-2; no firm D call. The V end was cut by 0 bases, the J end by 1 base, with 6 bases between. Germline values: CDR1 MNHEY, CDR2 SVGEGT. The CDR3 contains 14 residues. The CDR3 sequence: CASSYSVNNYGYTF. Written as DNA, the CDR3 is TGTGCCAGCAGTTACTCAGTAAATAACTATGGCTACACCTTC.

The V gene is TRBV7-3, the J gene TRBJ2-3; 11 bases align to TRBD2. Germline values: CDR1 SGHTA, CDR2 FQGTGA. CDR3 length equals 18 residues. The J segment lost 3 bases and the V segment lost 0 bases, leaving 8 bases of the junction unmatched. DNA of the CDR3: TGTGCCAGCAGCTTAACCTTGGCTAGCGGGGGGCCTACAGATACGCAGTATTTT. Protein product: CASSLTLASGGPTDTQYF.

J is TRBJ2-3 and V is TRBV5-8; 9 bases agree with TRBD2. The germline V gene has CDR1 SGHTS and CDR2 YDEGEE. The CDR3 consists of 15 residues. V shed 7 bases, J shed 0 bases, and the junction held 6 bases outside the gene matches. CDR3 coding DNA: TGTGCCAGCGGGATAGCGGGGGTTAGCACAGATACGCAGTATTTT. This codes for CASGIAGVSTDTQYF.

The V and J genes are TRBV3-1 (or the pseudogene TRBV3-2) and TRBJ2-7; D not certain. Germline V lookup: CDR1 LGHDT, CDR2 YNNKEL (reference sequence). The CDR3 is made up of 15 amino acids. Trimming cost V 2 bases and J 0 bases, with 11 bases left between them. CDR3 sequence reads: CASSQSVTSSYEQYF. The CDR3 DNA is TGTGCCAGCAGCCAAAGCGTAACCAGCTCCTACGAGCAGTACTTC.

CDR3 nucleotide sequence: TGTGCCAGCAGTTACCGCGGGGGTTGGGGGACCCAGTACTTC. Amino acids: CASSYRGGWGTQYF. V gene TRBV6-5 combines with J gene TRBJ2-5; 7 nucleotides align to TRBD2. Germline CDR1 is MNHEY and CDR2 is SVGAGI. The V segment lost 2 bases and the J segment 7 bases; nucleotides outside the gene matches: 7. This CDR3 comprises 14 residues.

The chain combines TRBV9 with TRBJ1-4, with 8 bases aligning to TRBD1. CDR3 size: 15 residues. The V and J ends lost 3 bases and 7 bases, in that order; junction bases with no gene match: 8. Germline CDR1 reads SGDLS; CDR2 reads YYNGEE. The CDR3 DNA follows: TGTGCCAGCAGCGGATATACAGGGGGAGGTGAAAAACTGTTTTTT. This sequence encodes CASSGYTGGGEKLFF.

DNA of the CDR3: TGTGCCAGCAGTTACGTCGGTCTGGGAGATAGCAATCAGCCCCAGCATTTT. It yields the protein CASSYVGLGDSNQPQHF. The chain uses TRBV6-2 or TRBV6-3 and TRBJ1-5, with D unresolved. CDR3 length equals 17 residues. V was pared by 2 bases and J by 0 bases, with 14 bases between. The germline V gene has CDR1 MNHEY and CDR2 SVGEGT.

This clone was counted a few times. The chain recombines TRBV6-5 with TRBJ2-7, with D unresolved. CDR3 length: 13 amino acids. Germline loops: CDR1 MNHEY, CDR2 SVGAGI. Trimming removed 8 bases at V and 0 bases at J, with 11 bases between. Here the CDR3 reads CASREKYSYEQYF. CDR3 DNA sequence: TGTGCCAGCCGCGAGAAGTACTCCTACGAGCAGTACTTC.

J is TRBJ2-5 and V is TRBV9; 10 bases fit TRBD2. V shed 3 bases and J 4 bases; nucleotides not matched to a gene: 9. This CDR3 is built from 16 residues. Per the germline V gene, CDR1 is SGDLS and CDR2 is YYNGEE. CDR3 coding DNA: TGTGCCAGCAGCGCGTATAGCGGGGGGATCGGAGAGACCCAGTACTTC. Protein product: CASSAYSGGIGETQYF. Drawing the rest from reference TRBV9 and TRBJ2-5, the complete variable domain is DSGVTQTPKHLITATGQRVTLRCSPRSGDLSVYWYQQSLDQGLQFLIQYYNGEERAKGNILERFSAQQFPDLHSELNLSSLELGDSALYFCASSAYSGGIGETQYFGPGTRLLVL.

The chain is built from TRBV28 and TRBJ1-6; a possible D gene is TRBD1 (6 bases). Deletions cut 9 bases from V and 8 bases from J, with 20 bases between. Germline V gene data show CDR1 as MDHEN and CDR2 as SYDVKM. The CDR3 has 15 residues. The CDR3 bases are TGTGCCAGTGCGATGAACCGGGACATCGATTCACCCCTCCACTTT. As protein: CASAMNRDIDSPLHF.

This clone was recorded only once. The rearrangement links TRBV2 to TRBJ2-6; D remains unclear. CDR3 size: 14 residues. Trimming took 8 bases from V and 0 from J, leaving 8 bases between them. The germline CDR1 and CDR2 sequences are SNHLY and FYNNEI. The CDR3 spells CASGDTSGANVLTF. CDR3 nucleotides: TGTGCCAGCGGGGATACCTCTGGGGCCAACGTCCTGACTTTC.

This clone was seen once. V is TRBV2 and J is TRBJ1-2; 7 bases line up with TRBD1. Germline CDR1 SNHLY, CDR2 FYNNEI. Trimming at V came to 3 bases and at J to 7 bases, leaving 5 bases not matched to a gene. This CDR3 comprises 13 residues. The CDR3 coding sequence is TGTGCCAGCAGTGAGAGACAGGGATCTGGCTACACCTTC. Amino acid sequence: CASSERQGSGYTF. The complete variable domain, with remaining parts taken from reference TRBV2 and TRBJ1-2, reads EPEVTQTPSHQVTQMGQEVILRCVPISNHLYFYWYRQILGQKVEFLVSFYNNEISEKSEIFDDQFSVERPDGSNFTLKIRSTKLEDSAMYFCASSERQGSGYTFGSGTRLTVV.

V gene TRBV28 combines with J gene TRBJ1-2; D remains ambiguous. Trimming cost V 5 bases and J 7 bases, with 26 bases left between them. CDR3 length: 17 amino acids. Per germline, CDR1 MDHEN and CDR2 SYDVKM. The CDR3: CASSPGRERGSGSGYTF. CDR3 nucleotide sequence: TGTGCCAGCAGTCCCGGGCGGGAACGGGGATCTGGGTCTGGCTACACCTTC.

The rearrangement links TRBV4-1 to TRBJ1-1; perhaps TRBD1 as D (5 bases). From germline, CDR1 is MGHRA and CDR2 YSYEKL. The V and J ends lost 2 bases and 8 bases respectively, with 15 bases between them. The CDR3 is made up of 14 amino acids. The chain's CDR3 is CASSQHNTGREAFF. The CDR3, as DNA: TGCGCCAGCAGCCAACACAACACGGGGCGGGAAGCTTTCTTT.

The chain couples TRBV10-3 to TRBJ1-1; D is perhaps TRBD1 (5 bases). Looked up from germline, CDR1 is ENHRY and CDR2 is SYGVKD. This CDR3 has 13 amino acids. Trimming took off 6 bases at V and 2 bases at J, with 10 bases between the two ends. The CDR3 spells CAIRPGPNTEAFF. CDR3 in DNA: TGTGCCATCAGACCGGGACCTAACACTGAAGCTTTCTTT.

This clone was seen a single time. The genes are TRBV6-1 and TRBJ2-1; 7 bases match TRBD2. This CDR3 region has 17 residues. J was trimmed by 7 bases and V by 3 bases; bases with no gene match: 15. In germline, CDR1 is MNHNS, CDR2 SASEGT. DNA of the CDR3: TGTGCCAGCAGTGACAGATGGGGGGGGGTAGATTTGAATGAGCAGTTCTTC. It translates to CASSDRWGGVDLNEQFF.

The chain is built from TRBV5-1 and TRBJ2-1, with 7 bases that match TRBD2. Germline-derived CDR1 and CDR2 are SGHRS and YFSETQ. The CDR3 has 14 amino acids. V dropped 1 base and J dropped 7; count of bases not matched to a gene: 5. CDR3 loop: CASSLFQLANEQFF. In DNA, the CDR3 is TGCGCCAGCAGCTTGTTTCAACTAGCGAATGAGCAGTTCTTC.

The chain recombines TRBV5-1 with TRBJ2-2; the match to TRBD2 covers 7 bases. Germline V gives CDR1 SGHRS, CDR2 YFSETQ. The CDR3 covers 16 residues. J was trimmed by 8 bases and V by 0 bases; bases with no gene match: 10. The CDR3: CASSLGPSGYSGELFF. DNA for the CDR3: TGCGCCAGCAGCTTGGGGCCTAGCGGATATTCTGGGGAGCTGTTTTTT.

This chain connects TRBV7-9 to TRBJ1-4, with TRBD1 as a possible D gene (5 bases). V was clipped by 1 base and J by 7 bases, with 10 bases between them. Germline values: CDR1 SEHNR, CDR2 FQNEAQ (reference sequence). The CDR3 runs 14 residues. As DNA, the CDR3 is TGTGCCAGCAGCTTAGGCGGGGGGAGTGAAAAACTGTTTTTT. Protein: CASSLGGGSEKLFF.

The V gene is TRBV6-5, the J gene TRBJ2-1, with D possibly being TRBD2 (5 bases). Germline CDR1 and CDR2: MNHEY and SVGAGI. The V end was cut by 8 bases, the J end by 5 bases, with 13 bases between. There are 13 residues in the CDR3. The DNA of the CDR3 is TGTGCCAGCTGGAGAGGGTTGAACAATGAGCAGTTCTTC. Translated: CASWRGLNNEQFF.

The chain employs TRBV10-2 and TRBJ2-7; unclear D gene. The CDR3 length is 13 residues. The V end lost 6 bases, the J end lost 4 bases, and 13 bases lay between the germline ends. Germline assignment: CDR1 WSHSY and CDR2 SAAADI. The CDR3 DNA is TGCGCCAGCAGGTCCCTAGTAGTGTACGAGCAGTACTTC. Its protein product is CASRSLVVYEQYF.